The 22 T cell receptor beta chains below were found in one sample sequenced in a study of blood T cell repertoires in COVID-19. Here immunoSEQ multiplex PCR was the method, and the copy in TCRdb shows in-frame clones only, minus some. The sample contains around 140,000 clones, about 91% of which appear only once. The sequencing input was peripheral blood. Receptors were obtained from a woman in her sixties or seventies with acute or convalescent COVID-19.

The chain is built from TRBV3-1 (or the pseudogene TRBV3-2) and TRBJ2-1, with 7 bases fitting TRBD1. Germline V gene data show CDR1 as LGHDT and CDR2 as YNNKEL (reference sequence). Losses at the gene ends were 5 bases for V and 9 bases for J; bases not matched to a gene: 4. This CDR3 is built from 12 residues. Written as DNA, the CDR3 is TGTGCCAGCAGCAACTCAGGGGGTGAGCAGTTCTTC. Protein sequence: CASSNSGGEQFF.

The rearrangement joins TRBV7-2 to TRBJ1-6; D may be TRBD1 (5 bases). CDR3 length equals 16 residues. Germline CDR1 reads SGHTA; CDR2 reads FQGNSA. The germline V and J ends were trimmed by 2 bases and 0 bases, with 8 bases remaining between them. The CDR3 spells CASSLRQRSYNSPLHF. The CDR3 region has the DNA TGTGCCAGCAGCTTAAGACAGCGCTCCTATAATTCACCCCTCCACTTT.

The rearrangement links TRBV6-5 to TRBJ2-7, with D perhaps matching TRBD2 (5 bases). This CDR3 has 13 residues. Looked up from germline, CDR1 is MNHEY and CDR2 is SVGAGI. The germline V and J ends were trimmed by 6 bases and 6 bases, with 15 bases remaining between them. The CDR3 sequence: CASRGRDRGEQYF. The CDR3 bases are TGTGCCAGCAGGGGCCGGGATCGCGGCGAGCAGTACTTC.

The chain has TRBV28 and TRBJ1-2, with TRBD1 matching over 7 bases. Looked up from germline, CDR1 is MDHEN and CDR2 is SYDVKM. The trim removed 3 bases at V and 3 bases at J, leaving 1 base unmatched. The CDR3 length is 13 residues. The CDR3 protein is CASSLTGHYGYTF. DNA for the CDR3: TGTGCCAGCAGTTTGACAGGGCACTATGGCTACACCTTC.

This clone came up once. Other DNA sequences in the same sample also yield this CDR3. The chain recombines TRBV4-3 with TRBJ2-3, with TRBD2 matching 7 bases. The CDR3 length is 14 residues. Unmatched junction bases numbered 7, after V lost 4 bases and J lost 6 bases. Germline loops: CDR1 LGHNA, CDR2 YSLEER. Here the CDR3 DNA reads TGCGCCAGCAGCCCCGGGACTAAAGGGGATACGCAGTATTTT. Its translation is CASSPGTKGDTQYF.

The chain recombines TRBV13 with TRBJ2-3; tentatively, D is TRBD2 (6 bases). The CDR3 contains 15 residues. CDR1 is PRHDT and CDR2 is FYEKMQ in the germline V gene (reference sequence). The V and J ends lost 2 bases and 5 bases respectively, with 14 bases between them. The CDR3 reads CASSLPELARDTQYF. The CDR3, as DNA: TGTGCCAGCAGCTTACCGGAACTAGCTAGAGATACGCAGTATTTT.

The gene calls are TRBV4-1 and TRBJ2-2; 8 bases match TRBD1. Trimming removed 5 bases from V and 5 bases from J; junction bases left unmatched: 10. Germline V gene data show CDR1 as MGHRA and CDR2 as YSYEKL. The CDR3 is 16 amino acids. The DNA of the CDR3 is TGCGCCAGCAGCTGGGAACAGGGGGTGCGGACCGGGGAGCTGTTTTTT. It is translated as CASSWEQGVRTGELFF.

The V gene is TRBV27, the J gene TRBJ1-5, with D uncertain. The V gene's germline CDR1 is MNHEY and CDR2 SMNVEV (reference sequence). V shed 4 bases and J shed 5 bases, with 12 bases lying between them. The length of the CDR3 is 14 residues. CDR3 bases: TGTGCCAGCAGTTCTCGGACTGATTATCAGCCCCAGCATTTT. Its translation is CASSSRTDYQPQHF.

The CDR3 DNA is TGTGCCAGCAGCATTCGTACAGGTGATACGCAGTATTTT. The encoded protein is CASSIRTGDTQYF. This sequence joins TRBV11-2 and TRBJ2-3; D possibly corresponds to TRBD1 (5 bases). The CDR3 is 13 amino acids. The germline V gene encodes CDR1 SGHAT and CDR2 FQNNGV. Trimming stripped 5 bases from V and 6 bases from J, with 12 bases between.

In this sample, this clone turned up once. The chain recombines TRBV28 with TRBJ1-1; D call uncertain. The length of the CDR3 is 16 residues. Germline V gene sequence: CDR1 MDHEN, CDR2 SYDVKM. V dropped 5 bases and J dropped 0 bases, with 16 bases sitting between them. The CDR3 bases are TGTGCCAGCAGTGTTCACAACCTTCTCATGAACACTGAAGCTTTCTTT. It translates to CASSVHNLLMNTEAFF.

In nucleotides, the CDR3 is TGCGCCAGCAGCCCTTCAGCTAACTATGGCTACACCTTC. Its translation is CASSPSANYGYTF. The V gene is TRBV4-3, the J gene TRBJ1-2; D uncertain. The CDR3 has 13 amino acids. V lost 4 bases to trimming and J lost 0 bases, with 6 bases between them. Germline values: CDR1 LGHNA, CDR2 YSLEER.

The V and J genes are TRBV12-3 or TRBV12-4 and TRBJ1-2, with 7 bases identical to TRBD1. This CDR3 has 12 residues. J lost 8 bases, V lost 4 bases, and 4 bases had no gene match. CDR3 nucleotide sequence: TGTGCCAGCAGTTCGGACAGGTTAGGCTACACCTTC. Translating it yields CASSSDRLGYTF.

The chain recombines TRBV7-8 with TRBJ2-5; 7 nucleotides agree with TRBD1. CDR1 and CDR2 from the germline V gene are SGHVS and FQNEAQ. The CDR3 totals 17 residues. V lost 3 bases to trimming and J lost 4 bases; unmatched junction nucleotides: 14. The CDR3 region has the DNA TGTGCCAGCAGCTTCTTCCCAACAGGGGTCCGGTCAGAGACCCAGTACTTC. It specifies CASSFFPTGVRSETQYF. The variable domain in full, completed from reference TRBV7-8 and TRBJ2-5, reads GAGVSQSPRYKVAKRGQDVALRCDPISGHVSLFWYQQALGQGPEFLTYFQNEAQLDKSGLPSDRFFAERPEGSVSTLKIQRTQQEDSAVYLCASSFFPTGVRSETQYFGPGTRLLVL.

V and J are TRBV7-2 and TRBJ1-5; maybe TRBD1 (6 bases). The V and J ends lost 1 base and 5 bases respectively, with 21 bases between them. The CDR3 has 18 amino acids. Germline V gene data show CDR1 as SGHTA and CDR2 as FQGNSA. Written as DNA, the CDR3 is TGTGCCAGCAGCTTAGGGGCAGGGGTAGAGGGGCAATATCAGCCCCAGCATTTT. Amino acid sequence: CASSLGAGVEGQYQPQHF. The full variable domain, its missing parts supplied by reference TRBV7-2 and TRBJ1-5, is GAGVSQSPSNKVTEKGKDVELRCDPISGHTALYWYRQSLGQGLEFLIYFQGNSAPDKSGLPSDRFSAERTGGSVSTLTIQRTQQEDSAVYLCASSLGAGVEGQYQPQHFGDGTRLSIL.

Turning to this clone: Distinct nucleotide sequences in the sample also encode this CDR3. CDR3 residues: CASSRDREYEQYF. The CDR3 DNA reads as TGTGCCAGTAGTAGGGACAGGGAATACGAGCAGTACTTC. The chain is built from TRBV19 and TRBJ2-7; 9 nucleotides align to TRBD1. Germline loops: CDR1 LNHDA, CDR2 SQIVND (reference sequence). Trimming cost V 4 bases and J 4 bases; bases outside gene matches: 2. The CDR3 covers 13 residues.

The CDR3 nucleotides read TGTGCCAGCAGCCAGACTTCTAACTATGGCTACACCTTC. Its translation is CASSQTSNYGYTF. The V gene is TRBV9, the J gene TRBJ1-2; no reliable D call. The ends were cut back, 4 bases at V and 0 bases at J, with 7 bases in the middle. CDR1 is SGDLS, CDR2 YYNGEE, per germline. CDR3 length equals 13 residues.

The V gene is TRBV9, the J gene TRBJ2-7; 12 nucleotides match TRBD2. Per germline, CDR1 SGDLS and CDR2 YYNGEE. V trimming: 0 bases; J trimming: 6 bases; junction bases outside the gene matches: 4. This CDR3 has 15 amino acids. The CDR3 DNA follows: TGTGCCAGCAGCGTAGACGGACTAGCGGGGCGCGAGCAGTACTTC. It encodes CASSVDGLAGREQYF.

The CDR3 region is CATIEGTGATGSSYEQYF. Written as DNA, the CDR3 is TGTGCCACCATCGAGGGGACAGGAGCAACGGGGAGCTCCTACGAGCAGTACTTC. The rearrangement uses TRBV10-3 and TRBJ2-7; the match to TRBD1 covers 8 bases. V lost 10 bases and J lost 0; bases outside the gene matches: 20. This CDR3 spans 18 amino acids. CDR1 and CDR2 (germline): ENHRY, SYGVKD.

This sequence joins TRBV3-1 (or the pseudogene TRBV3-2) and TRBJ1-2; D not certain. This CDR3 has 15 residues. Trimming removed 1 base from V and 4 bases from J, with 13 bases in between. The germline gives CDR1 LGHDT, CDR2 YNNKEL (reference sequence). The CDR3 loop reads CASSQGYHRSYGYTF. Written as DNA, the CDR3 is TGTGCCAGCAGCCAAGGCTATCATCGGTCCTATGGCTACACCTTC.

V is TRBV28 and J is TRBJ2-7; 12 bases fit TRBD1. The length of the CDR3 is 13 residues. After removal of 2 bases from V and 12 bases from J, the junction contained 5 bases not matched to a gene. Germline CDR1 reads MDHEN; CDR2 reads SYDVKM. Here the CDR3 DNA reads TGTGCCAGCAGTTTAAGGGACAGGGGGCCTCGGTACTTC. This translates into CASSLRDRGPRYF.

The count of this clone is one. This sequence joins TRBV10-3 and TRBJ1-2; 10 nucleotides align to TRBD1. The length of the CDR3 is 13 residues. Germline V gene data show CDR1 as ENHRY and CDR2 as SYGVKD. V dropped 2 bases and J dropped 8; count of bases not matched to a gene: 2. DNA of the CDR3: TGTGCCATCAGTGAGGGACAGGGGGAAGGCTACACCTTC. Translation gives CAISEGQGEGYTF.

The chain recombines TRBV25-1 with TRBJ2-1, with D maybe TRBD1 (6 bases). Trimming removed 4 bases from V and 6 bases from J, with 16 bases in between. Germline V lookup: CDR1 MGHDK, CDR2 SYGVNS. This CDR3 contains 15 residues. The CDR3, as DNA: TGTGCCAGCAGTGCAGGACAGCCCTTGGGCAATGAGCAGTTCTTC. Its protein product is CASSAGQPLGNEQFF.